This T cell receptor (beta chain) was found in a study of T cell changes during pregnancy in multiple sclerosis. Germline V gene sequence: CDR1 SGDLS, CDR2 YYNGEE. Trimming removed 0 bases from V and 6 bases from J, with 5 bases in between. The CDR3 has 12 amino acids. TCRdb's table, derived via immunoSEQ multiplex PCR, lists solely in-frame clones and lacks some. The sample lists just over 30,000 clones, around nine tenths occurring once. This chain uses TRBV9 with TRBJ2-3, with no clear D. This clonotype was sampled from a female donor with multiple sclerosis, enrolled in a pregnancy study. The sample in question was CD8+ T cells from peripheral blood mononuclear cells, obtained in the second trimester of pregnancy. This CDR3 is CASSVAEDTQYF. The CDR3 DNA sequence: TGTGCCAGCAGCGTAGCGGAGGATACGCAGTATTTT. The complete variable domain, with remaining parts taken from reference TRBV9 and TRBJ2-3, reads DSGVTQTPKHLITATGQRVTLRCSPRSGDLSVYWYQQSLDQGLQFLIQYYNGEERAKGNILERFSAQQFPDLHSELNLSSLELGDSALYFCASSVAEDTQYFGPGTRLTVL.